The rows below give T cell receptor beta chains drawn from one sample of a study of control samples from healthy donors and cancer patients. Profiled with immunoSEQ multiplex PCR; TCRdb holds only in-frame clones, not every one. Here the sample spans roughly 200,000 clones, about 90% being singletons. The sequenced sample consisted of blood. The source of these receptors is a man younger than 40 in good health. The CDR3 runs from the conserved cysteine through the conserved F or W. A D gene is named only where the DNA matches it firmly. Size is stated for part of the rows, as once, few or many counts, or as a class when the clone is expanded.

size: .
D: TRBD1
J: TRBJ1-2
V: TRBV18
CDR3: CASSLRTGTANYGYTF
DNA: TGTGCCAGCTCACTTCGGACAGGGACAGCTAACTATGGCTACACCTTC

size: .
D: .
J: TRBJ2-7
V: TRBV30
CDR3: CAWSPQQGTEQYF
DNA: TGTGCCTGGAGTCCCCAACAGGGTACCGAGCAGTACTTC

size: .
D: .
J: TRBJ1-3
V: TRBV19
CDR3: CASSIELTAGLGGNTIYF
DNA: TGTGCCAGTAGTATCGAATTAACGGCAGGGCTTGGAGGAAACACCATATATTTT

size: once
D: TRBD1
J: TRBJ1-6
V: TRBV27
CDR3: CASTDRGANSPLHF
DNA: TGTGCCAGCACAGACAGGGGAGCAAATTCACCCCTCCACTTT

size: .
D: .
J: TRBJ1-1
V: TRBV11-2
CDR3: CASSLDGNLDRFNTEAFF
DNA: TGTGCCAGCAGCTTAGATGGGAATTTAGACAGGTTCAACACTGAAGCTTTCTTT

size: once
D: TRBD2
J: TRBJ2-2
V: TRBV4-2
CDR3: CASSPRIGRGGRNTGELFF
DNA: TGTGCCAGCAGCCCCCGGATCGGGCGGGGGGGCCGGAACACCGGGGAGCTGTTTTTT

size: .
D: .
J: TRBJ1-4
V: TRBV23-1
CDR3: CASSRAREKLFF
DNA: TGCGCCAGCAGCCGGGCCAGGGAAAAACTGTTTTTT

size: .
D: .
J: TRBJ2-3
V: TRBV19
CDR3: CASKIALASTDTQYF
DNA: TGTGCCAGTAAGATTGCCCTTGCTAGCACAGATACGCAGTATTTT

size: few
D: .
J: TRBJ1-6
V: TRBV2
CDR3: CASGTTARGGSYNSPLHF
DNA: TGTGCCAGCGGTACCACGGCCAGAGGTGGCTCCTATAATTCACCCCTCCACTTT

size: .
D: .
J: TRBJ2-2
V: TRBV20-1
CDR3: CSASADWSKRAGELFF
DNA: TGCAGTGCTAGTGCAGACTGGAGCAAGCGGGCCGGGGAGCTGTTTTTT

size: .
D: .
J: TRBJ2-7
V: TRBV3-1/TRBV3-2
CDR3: CASSGAYEQYF
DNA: TGTGCCAGCTCGGGAGCTTACGAGCAGTACTTC

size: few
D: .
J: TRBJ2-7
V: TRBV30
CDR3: CAWSGGSSYEQYF
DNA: TGTGCCTGGAGTGGGGGGAGCTCCTACGAGCAGTACTTC

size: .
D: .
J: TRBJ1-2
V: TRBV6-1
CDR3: CASTRITGSDGYTF
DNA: TGTGCCAGCACCCGAATAACAGGTTCGGACGGCTACACCTTC

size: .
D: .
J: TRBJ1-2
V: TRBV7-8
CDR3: CASSSRGGYNYGYTF
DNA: TGTGCCAGCAGCTCCCGGGGCGGATATAACTATGGCTACACCTTC

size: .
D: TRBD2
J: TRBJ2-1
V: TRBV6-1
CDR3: CASSEWRGTAEQFF
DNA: TGTGCCAGCAGTGAATGGCGGGGGACGGCTGAGCAGTTCTTC

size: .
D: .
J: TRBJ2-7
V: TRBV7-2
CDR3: CASSPETAPLCF
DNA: TGTGCCAGCAGCCCAGAGACAGCACCACTGTGCTTC

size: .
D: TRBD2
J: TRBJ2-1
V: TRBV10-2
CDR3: CASLGLAGGNEQFF
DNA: TGCGCCAGCCTGGGACTAGCGGGGGGGAATGAGCAGTTCTTC

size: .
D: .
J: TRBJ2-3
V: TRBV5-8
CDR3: CASSATGTRTQYF
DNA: TGTGCCAGCAGCGCGACAGGGACTCGGACGCAGTATTTT

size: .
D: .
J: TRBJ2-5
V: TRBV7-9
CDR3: CASSLGSRGETQYF
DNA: TGTGCCAGCAGCTTAGGCTCCCGCGGGGAGACCCAGTACTTC

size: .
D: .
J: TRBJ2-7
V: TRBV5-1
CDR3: CASSLAGTASYEQYF
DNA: TGCGCCAGCAGCTTGGCCGGGACGGCGTCCTACGAGCAGTACTTC

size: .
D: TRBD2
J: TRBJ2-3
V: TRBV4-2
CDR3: CASSPGLAVDTQYF
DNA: TGTGCCAGCAGCCCCGGACTAGCGGTAGATACGCAGTATTTT

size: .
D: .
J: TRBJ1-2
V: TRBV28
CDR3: CASSPHSGNNYGYTF
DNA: TGTGCCAGCAGTCCTCATTCAGGAAATAACTATGGCTACACCTTC

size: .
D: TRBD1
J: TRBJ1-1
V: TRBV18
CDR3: CASSPRTGEGTEAFF
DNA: TGTGCCAGCTCACCAAGGACAGGGGAGGGCACTGAAGCTTTCTTT

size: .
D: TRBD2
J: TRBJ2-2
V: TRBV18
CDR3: CASSPRGLEFGELFF
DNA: TGTGCCAGCTCACCACGGGGACTAGAGTTCGGGGAGCTGTTTTTT

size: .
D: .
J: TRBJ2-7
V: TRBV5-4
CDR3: CASSLRGEQYF
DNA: TGTGCCAGCAGCCTCAGGGGCGAGCAGTACTTC

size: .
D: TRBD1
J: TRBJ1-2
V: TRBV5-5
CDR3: CASSSPDREVGYTF
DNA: TGTGCCAGCAGTTCCCCTGACAGGGAGGTTGGCTACACCTTC

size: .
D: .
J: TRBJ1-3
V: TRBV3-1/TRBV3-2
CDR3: CASSQMAVSGNTIYF
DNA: TGTGCCAGCAGCCAAATGGCAGTCTCTGGAAACACCATATATTTT

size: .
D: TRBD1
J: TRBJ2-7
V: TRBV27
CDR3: CASILYSGQGTYEQYF
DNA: TGTGCCAGCATCCTGTATTCGGGACAGGGCACCTACGAGCAGTACTTC

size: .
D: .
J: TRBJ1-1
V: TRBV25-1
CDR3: CASSEYRGVAFF
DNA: TGTGCCAGCAGTGAATATAGGGGGGTAGCTTTCTTT

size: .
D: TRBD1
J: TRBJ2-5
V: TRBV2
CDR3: CASSAQQGAGETQYF
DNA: TGTGCCAGCAGTGCCCAACAGGGGGCGGGAGAGACCCAGTACTTC

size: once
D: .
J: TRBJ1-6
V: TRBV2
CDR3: CASRLQGAGSPLHF
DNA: TGTGCCAGCAGGTTACAGGGTGCAGGATCACCCCTCCACTTT

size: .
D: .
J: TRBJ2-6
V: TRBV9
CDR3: CASSATGSGANVLTF
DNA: TGTGCCAGCAGCGCCACAGGGTCTGGGGCCAACGTCCTGACTTTC

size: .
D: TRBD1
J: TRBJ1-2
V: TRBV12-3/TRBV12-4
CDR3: CASRATGGQGYTF
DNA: TGTGCCAGCAGGGCTACAGGGGGTCAGGGCTACACCTTC

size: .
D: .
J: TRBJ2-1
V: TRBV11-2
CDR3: CASSPRDEQFF
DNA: TGTGCCAGCAGTCCTCGTGATGAGCAGTTCTTC

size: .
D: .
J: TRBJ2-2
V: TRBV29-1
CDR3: CSAWSDKLITGELFF
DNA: TGCAGCGCCTGGTCGGACAAATTAATCACCGGGGAGCTGTTTTTT

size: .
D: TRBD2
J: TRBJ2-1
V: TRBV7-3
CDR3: CASSRLAGEGNEQFF
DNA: TGTGCCAGCAGCAGACTAGCGGGGGAGGGCAATGAGCAGTTCTTC

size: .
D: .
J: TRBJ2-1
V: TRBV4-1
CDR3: CASSQDPGRSYNEQFF
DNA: TGCGCCAGCAGCCAAGACCCAGGGAGGTCCTACAATGAGCAGTTCTTC

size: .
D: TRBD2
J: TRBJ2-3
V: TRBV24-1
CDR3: CATSGRGGRKISTDTQYF
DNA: TGTGCCACCAGTGGACGGGGGGGCCGAAAGATTAGCACAGATACGCAGTATTTT

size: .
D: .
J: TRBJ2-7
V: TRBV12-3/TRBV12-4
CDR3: CASSFGRGYEQYF
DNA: TGTGCCAGCAGTTTCGGCAGGGGATACGAGCAGTACTTC

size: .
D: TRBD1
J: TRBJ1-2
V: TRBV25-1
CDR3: CASSNWDSQRGYTF
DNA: TGTGCCAGCAGTAATTGGGACAGCCAAAGGGGCTACACCTTC

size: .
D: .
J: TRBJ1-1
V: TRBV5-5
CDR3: CASSLVPIRLNTEAFF
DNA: TGTGCCAGCAGCTTGGTCCCCATCCGGCTGAACACTGAAGCTTTCTTT